Below are 25 T cell receptor beta chains sequenced from a single sample in a study of cytomegalovirus exposure and HLA in healthy donors. This PCR relied on a set of 60 Vbeta primers and 13 Jbeta primers. Produced via immunoSEQ multiplex PCR; TCRdb's table is partial and in-frame only. The table has around 110,000 clones, over 65% seen once. Sample: PBMCs. The receptors derive from a woman under 40 in good health and CMV-seronegative.

The chain is built from TRBV6-1 and TRBJ2-7; 9 bases map to TRBD1. Germline CDR1 reads MNHNS; CDR2 reads SASEGT. The CDR3 totals 14 residues. V shed 7 bases and J 2 bases; nucleotides not matched to a gene: 6. Written as DNA, the CDR3 is TGTGCCAGCACTTCAGGACAGGGGCCCTACGAGCAGTACTTC. As protein: CASTSGQGPYEQYF.

V and J are TRBV4-3 and TRBJ1-6; possibly TRBD1 for D (6 bases). The length of the CDR3 is 17 residues. The germline CDR1 and CDR2 sequences are LGHNA and YSLEER. Trimming cost V 5 bases and J 2 bases, with 16 bases left between them. This chain's CDR3 is CASSTGAGGAYNSPLHF. CDR3 bases: TGCGCCAGCAGCACCGGGGCTGGGGGCGCCTATAATTCACCCCTCCACTTT.

V usage is TRBV18 and J usage is TRBJ1-2; 7 nucleotides line up with TRBD1. V lost 2 bases, J lost 9 bases, and 6 bases stayed unmatched. CDR1 is KGHSH and CDR2 is LQKENI in the germline V gene. The CDR3 runs 13 residues. CDR3 protein: CASSPTGEVSYTF. The CDR3 DNA follows: TGTGCCAGCTCACCAACAGGGGAGGTCAGCTACACCTTC. The variable domain in full, completed from reference TRBV18 and TRBJ1-2, reads NAGVMQNPRHLVRRRGQEARLRCSPMKGHSHVYWYRQLPEEGLKFMVYLQKENIIDESGMPKERFSAEFPKEGPSILRIQQVVRGDSAAYFCASSPTGEVSYTFGSGTRLTVV.

This sequence joins TRBV19 and TRBJ2-7; 11 positions agree with TRBD2. The CDR3 sequence is 17 residues long. Germline V gives CDR1 LNHDA, CDR2 SQIVND (reference sequence). Trimming at V came to 5 bases and at J to 2 bases, leaving 11 bases not matched to a gene. CDR3 DNA sequence: TGTGCCAGTAGTCTCGGAGTTAGCGGGAGGGCCGCCTACGAGCAGTACTTC. Translated: CASSLGVSGRAAYEQYF.

DNA of the CDR3: TGTGCCAGCTCTCAAAAACAGGTCAGACCTGGAAACACCATATATTTT. It translates to CASSQKQVRPGNTIYF. V and J are TRBV18 and TRBJ1-3; weak D call: TRBD1 (5 bases). Trimming stripped 6 bases from V and 2 bases from J, with 17 bases between. CDR3 length equals 16 residues. Germline CDR1 is KGHSH and CDR2 is LQKENI.

V usage is TRBV27 and J usage is TRBJ2-3; D possibly corresponds to TRBD2 (6 bases). Germline CDR1 and CDR2: MNHEY and SMNVEV (reference sequence). The CDR3 loop spans 17 amino acids. The V and J ends lost 5 bases and 2 bases respectively, with 20 bases between them. CDR3 in DNA: TGTGCCAGCAGTCAGGACTACTCCCCAGACTTCACAGATACGCAGTATTTT. Translating it yields CASSQDYSPDFTDTQYF.

The chain links TRBV7-2 to TRBJ1-1; 9 bases match TRBD1. There are 15 residues in the CDR3. Germline CDR1 and CDR2: SGHTA and FQGNSA. V lost 1 base to trimming and J lost 1 base; unmatched junction nucleotides: 1. CDR3 amino acids: CASSLVDRGNTEAFF. DNA of the CDR3: TGTGCCAGCAGCTTAGTGGACAGGGGGAACACTGAAGCTTTCTTT.

The CDR3 spells CASSAITGSTEAFF. The CDR3 DNA is TGTGCCAGCAGCGCGATAACAGGGAGTACTGAAGCTTTCTTT. V and J are TRBV9 and TRBJ1-1; perhaps TRBD1 as D (6 bases). The CDR3 has 14 residues. Trimming left V 3 bases short and J 5 bases short, with 14 bases between. The germline V gene encodes CDR1 SGDLS and CDR2 YYNGEE.

This chain connects TRBV6-5 to TRBJ1-3; no clear D gene. From germline, CDR1 is MNHEY and CDR2 SVGAGI. The V and J ends lost 7 bases and 2 bases respectively, with 9 bases between them. CDR3 length equals 13 residues. CDR3 sequence (DNA): TGTGCCAGCATCCAGACTCCTGGAAACACCATATATTTT. Protein sequence: CASIQTPGNTIYF.

J is TRBJ1-1 and V is TRBV29-1; D is ambiguous. Germline V lookup: CDR1 SQVTM, CDR2 ANQGSEA. The germline V and J ends were trimmed by 4 bases and 4 bases, with 7 bases remaining between them. The CDR3 loop spans 11 amino acids. The CDR3 coding sequence is TGCAGCGTTGGGCAGGCCACTGAAGCTTTCTTT. Translated, it gives CSVGQATEAFF. The whole variable domain, filled in from reference TRBV29-1 and TRBJ1-1, reads SAVISQKPSRDICQRGTSLTIQCQVDSQVTMMFWYRQQPGQSLTLIATANQGSEATYESGFVIDKFPISRPNLTFSTLTVSNMSPEDSSIYLCSVGQATEAFFGQGTRLTVV.

The V and J genes are TRBV27 and TRBJ2-1; TRBD1 is a possible D gene (5 bases). With 2 bases removed from V and 4 bases from J, the gap between germline ends came to 9 bases. Germline lookup yields CDR1 MNHEY and CDR2 SMNVEV (reference sequence). The CDR3 runs to 14 residues. The CDR3 sequence is CASSLQGSYNEQFF. The CDR3 DNA follows: TGTGCCAGCAGTTTACAGGGCTCGTACAATGAGCAGTTCTTC.

This clone was counted between two and nine times. The V and J genes are TRBV30 and TRBJ2-7; the match to TRBD1 covers 9 bases. Germline CDR1 GTSNPN, CDR2 SVGIG (reference sequence). After removal of 0 bases from V and 7 bases from J, the junction contained 4 bases not matched to a gene. The CDR3 sequence is 13 residues long. The CDR3 DNA follows: TGTGCCTGGAGTGTACAGGGGGCAAGGGAGCAGTACTTC. Amino acids: CAWSVQGAREQYF.

In DNA, the CDR3 is TGTGCCAGCAGCCAAGAACACAGGGGCCTACCACACACTGAAGCTTTCTTT. Protein: CASSQEHRGLPHTEAFF. The rearrangement links TRBV14 to TRBJ1-1, with 7 bases fitting TRBD1. Looked up from germline, CDR1 is SGHDN and CDR2 is FVKESK. This CDR3 region has 17 residues. J gave up 3 bases and V 0 bases, and 10 bases lay outside the gene matches. Full variable domain (rest looked up from reference TRBV14 and TRBJ1-1): EAGVTQFPSHSVIEKGQTVTLRCDPISGHDNLYWYRRVMGKEIKFLLHFVKESKQDESGMPNNRFLAERTGGTYSTLKVQPAELEDSGVYFCASSQEHRGLPHTEAFFGQGTRLTVV.

This chain uses TRBV20-1 with TRBJ1-1; D gene ambiguous. The CDR3 runs to 10 residues. Germline V gene sequence: CDR1 DFQATT, CDR2 SNEGSKA (reference sequence). Trimming pared 3 bases from V and 9 bases from J, leaving 8 bases between. In DNA form, the CDR3 reads TGCAGTGCTAGTCGGGGTAAAGCTTTCTTT. Protein sequence: CSASRGKAFF.

V gene TRBV30 combines with J gene TRBJ1-4, with 10 nucleotides matching TRBD1. This CDR3 has 14 residues. CDR1 and CDR2 (germline): GTSNPN, SVGIG (reference sequence). V lost 2 bases and J lost 6; bases outside the gene matches: 3. CDR3: CAWSSGTGDEKLFF. CDR3 DNA sequence: TGTGCCTGGAGTTCCGGGACAGGGGATGAAAAACTGTTTTTT.

In its sample, this clone was seen once. The gene calls are TRBV11-3 and TRBJ1-1; D not resolved. The CDR3 runs to 15 residues. Germline assignment: CDR1 SGHNT and CDR2 YENEEA. Deletions cut 0 bases from V and 1 base from J, with 9 bases between. The CDR3 sequence: CASSLDPQANTEAFF. The CDR3, as DNA: TGTGCCAGCAGCTTAGATCCTCAGGCGAACACTGAAGCTTTCTTT.

The chain links TRBV27 to TRBJ1-1; TRBD1 aligns across 7 bases. Per germline, CDR1 MNHEY and CDR2 SMNVEV (reference sequence). V lost 5 bases, J lost 0 bases, and 12 bases stayed unmatched. The CDR3 is 17 amino acids. The CDR3 coding sequence is TGTGCCAGCAGTCCCCTAACCCCGACAGGGATGAACACTGAAGCTTTCTTT. Translated: CASSPLTPTGMNTEAFF.

The rearrangement uses TRBV6-5 and TRBJ2-5; possibly TRBD2 for D (6 bases). The CDR3 contains 15 residues. V was cut by 0 bases and J by 3 bases, with 11 bases left in between. CDR1 is MNHEY and CDR2 is SVGAGI in the germline V gene. This CDR3 is CASSYSDLAKETQYF. CDR3 DNA: TGTGCCAGCAGTTACTCGGATCTAGCGAAAGAGACCCAGTACTTC.

The V gene is TRBV13, the J gene TRBJ1-5; D is unclear. The CDR3 runs 15 residues. V was pared by 0 bases and J by 4 bases, with 10 bases between. CDR1 and CDR2 (germline): PRHDT, FYEKMQ (reference sequence). DNA for the CDR3: TGTGCCAGCAGCTTAGGAGCCACGGGGAATCAGCCCCAGCATTTT. This codes for CASSLGATGNQPQHF.

This clone came up a few times. V usage is TRBV7-3 and J usage is TRBJ1-1; 10 bases are shared with TRBD1. With V trimmed by 2 bases and J by 5 bases, 11 bases remained unmatched. In germline, CDR1 is SGHTA, CDR2 FQGTGA. This CDR3 contains 17 residues. The CDR3 is CASSLWVGQGIGTEAFF. For the CDR3, the DNA is TGTGCCAGCAGCTTATGGGTGGGACAGGGGATAGGGACTGAAGCTTTCTTT.

The chain combines TRBV2 with TRBJ1-5; D remains unclear. The CDR3 consists of 11 residues. Germline CDR1 and CDR2: SNHLY and FYNNEI. V was pared by 6 bases and J by 3 bases, with 3 bases between. The CDR3 DNA reads as TGTGCCAGCAGCCTCAATCAGCCCCAGCATTTT. It translates to CASSLNQPQHF.

The chain carries TRBV27 and TRBJ1-5, with TRBD1 as a possible D gene (6 bases). Per the germline V gene, CDR1 is MNHEY and CDR2 is SMNVEV (reference sequence). The CDR3 totals 15 residues. V was cut by 5 bases and J by 0 bases, with 11 bases left in between. Here the CDR3 reads CASSPGHLSNQPQHF. In DNA, the CDR3 is TGTGCCAGCAGTCCGGGACACCTTAGCAATCAGCCCCAGCATTTT.

This clone was seen a handful of times. DNA of the CDR3: TGTGCCAGCAGCCTTGACTTGAACCTACTAGATGGCTACACCTTC. It encodes CASSLDLNLLDGYTF. The V and J genes are TRBV7-2 and TRBJ1-2, with D unclear. In germline, CDR1 is SGHTA, CDR2 FQGNSA. The V and J ends lost 5 bases and 6 bases respectively, with 19 bases between them. CDR3 size: 15 residues.

V and J are TRBV5-6 and TRBJ1-1; D is unresolved. The CDR3 is 15 residues long. Germline V CDR1 and CDR2: SGHDT, YYEEEE. V lost 6 bases, J lost 1 base, and 16 bases lay in between. The CDR3 loop reads CASNLLWAPNTEAFF. For the CDR3, the DNA is TGTGCCAGCAACCTGCTCTGGGCGCCGAACACTGAAGCTTTCTTT.

The chain uses TRBV11-1 and TRBJ1-2, with D possibly TRBD1 on 5 matching bases. The V end lost 3 bases, the J end lost 5 bases, and 10 bases lay between the germline ends. The V gene's germline CDR1 is SGHAT and CDR2 FQDESV (reference sequence). The CDR3 consists of 13 residues. CDR3 sequence reads: CASSFEEGYGYTF. The DNA of the CDR3 is TGTGCCAGCAGCTTTGAGGAGGGGTATGGCTACACCTTC.